The source of this TCR beta chain is a study of identical twins. The sample holds a few counts of this clonotype. A single record per CDR3 protein comes from TCRdb applying MiXCR to the 5' RACE reads. The data show fewer than 250,000 distinct CDR3 sequences, with around 10% seen just once and 5% to 6.5% held by the top ten. Per germline, CDR1 LGHDT and CDR2 YNNKEL (reference sequence). V lost 0 bases and J lost 7, with 13 bases in between. The CDR3 covers 15 residues. Everyone who gave samples was a healthy Caucasian. The receptor comes from a woman younger than 30 in good health. The gene calls are TRBV3-1 and TRBJ1-5, with D perhaps TRBD1 (6 bases). Sequencing input: memory (CD45RO+) T cells sorted from blood. DNA of the CDR3: TGTGCCAGCAGCCAAGATTACAGGGAAGGCCAGCCCCAGCATTTT. Translated: CASSQDYREGQPQHF.